Below are 4 T cell receptor beta chains sequenced from a single sample in a study of CD8+ T cells in alopecia areata. Reverse transcription of extracted RNA yielded cDNA, which provided the sequencing template. Some clones are missing from TCRdb's copy, which holds only in-frame ones; the method was immunoSEQ multiplex PCR. This sample has around 190,000 clones, with around 50% found just once. Sequencing was carried out using CD8+ T cells sorted from blood. The receptors originated from a human donor in good health.

By frequency in the sample, this clone is medium-sized. Other DNA sequences in the same sample also yield this CDR3. J is TRBJ1-5 and V is TRBV27; D not resolved. The CDR3 runs 13 residues. CDR1 MNHEY and CDR2 SMNVEV come from the germline V gene (reference sequence). V was shortened by 2 bases and J by 3 bases, with 5 bases between the two germline ends. CDR3 sequence (DNA): TGTGCCAGCAGTTTAGGGTACAATCAGCCCCAGCATTTT. Encoded protein: CASSLGYNQPQHF.

This clone was observed a handful of times. The rearrangement links TRBV2 to TRBJ1-1, with no clear D. Per the germline V gene, CDR1 is SNHLY and CDR2 is FYNNEI. This CDR3 is 14 amino acids long. V lost 5 bases, J lost 0 bases, and 10 bases lay in between. The CDR3 DNA sequence: TGTGCCAGCAGTATCGGGCGGCTGAACACTGAAGCTTTCTTT. Translation: CASSIGRLNTEAFF.

The chain employs TRBV6-5 and TRBJ1-1; 9 nucleotides match TRBD1. Trimming took 5 bases from V and 6 from J; bases not matched to a gene: 7. The CDR3 is 14 amino acids. The germline V gene has CDR1 MNHEY and CDR2 SVGAGI. The CDR3: CASSPRDRAPEAFF. The DNA of the CDR3 is TGTGCCAGCAGTCCCCGGGACAGGGCCCCTGAAGCTTTCTTT.

V and J are TRBV5-1 and TRBJ1-5; perhaps TRBD1 as D (5 bases). This CDR3 is 14 amino acids long. Germline loops: CDR1 SGHRS, CDR2 YFSETQ. With 3 bases removed from V and 5 bases from J, the gap between germline ends came to 12 bases. The CDR3 here is CASSWGLGDQPQHF. The CDR3 bases are TGCGCCAGCAGCTGGGGACTGGGGGATCAGCCCCAGCATTTT. Variable domain in full (rest from reference TRBV5-1 and TRBJ1-5): KAGVTQTPRYLIKTRGQQVTLSCSPISGHRSVSWYQQTPGQGLQFLFEYFSETQRNKGNFPGRFSGRQFSNSRSEMNVSTLELGDSALYLCASSWGLGDQPQHFGDGTRLSIL.